One sample yielded the 7 T cell receptor beta chains listed below, sequenced in a study of T cell changes during pregnancy in multiple sclerosis. Data came from immunoSEQ multiplex PCR; TCRdb stores just in-frame clones and leaves some out. Among tens of thousands of clones listed, approximately 92% were seen once. The starting material was peripheral blood, obtained in the second trimester of pregnancy. The receptors originated from a female donor with multiple sclerosis, enrolled in a pregnancy study.

The chain joins TRBV14 to TRBJ1-2, with 8 positions matching TRBD1. CDR3 length: 14 amino acids. V shed 4 bases and J 8 bases; nucleotides not matched to a gene: 9. CDR1 is SGHDN and CDR2 is FVKESK in the germline V gene. The CDR3 here is CASSLRDRRGGYTF. The CDR3 nucleotides are TGTGCCAGCAGCCTCCGGGACAGGCGGGGAGGCTACACCTTC.

This sequence joins TRBV5-6 and TRBJ1-5, with TRBD1 matching 8 bases. CDR1 is SGHDT and CDR2 is YYEEEE in the germline V gene. V was clipped by 4 bases and J by 0 bases; unmatched bases: 3. The length of the CDR3 is 15 residues. The CDR3 DNA reads TGTGCCAGCAGCACGGGGACAGGTAGCAATCAGCCCCAGCATTTT. Translating gives CASSTGTGSNQPQHF.

This chain links TRBV7-9 with TRBJ2-3; 7 bases map to TRBD2. The length of the CDR3 is 17 residues. V shed 2 bases and J 2 bases; nucleotides not matched to a gene: 10. Germline values: CDR1 SEHNR, CDR2 FQNEAQ (reference sequence). The CDR3 spells CASSLRAAGPLTDTQYF. The CDR3, as DNA: TGTGCCAGCAGCTTAAGGGCAGCGGGACCCCTCACAGATACGCAGTATTTT.

This sequence joins TRBV5-5 and TRBJ1-1, with D possibly TRBD1 on 5 matching bases. Trimming took 0 bases from V and 4 from J, leaving 13 bases between them. The CDR3 runs 15 residues. The germline V gene has CDR1 SGHKS and CDR2 YYEKEE (reference sequence). CDR3 protein: CASSLGTGLGTEAFF. The CDR3 bases are TGTGCCAGCAGCTTGGGTACAGGCCTGGGCACTGAAGCTTTCTTT.

Points on this clone: The sample holds other DNA sequences that translate to the same CDR3. The V gene is TRBV11-2, the J gene TRBJ2-3; 7 nucleotides align to TRBD2. The V and J ends lost 5 bases and 4 bases, in that order; junction bases with no gene match: 0. Germline values: CDR1 SGHAT, CDR2 FQNNGV. CDR3 length: 12 residues. The CDR3 reads CASSREADTQYF. The CDR3 DNA reads TGTGCCAGCAGCCGGGAGGCAGATACGCAGTATTTT.

This clone was seen just once. The chain links TRBV6-5 to TRBJ1-5; D remains ambiguous. The germline CDR1 and CDR2 sequences are MNHEY and SVGAGI. V shed 5 bases and J shed 5 bases, with 13 bases lying between them. This CDR3 contains 14 residues. The CDR3 DNA follows: TGTGCCAGCAGTGTATCCGGTTATTATCAGCCCCAGCATTTT. Its translation is CASSVSGYYQPQHF.

This clone was found once. V is TRBV6-4 and J is TRBJ1-2; possibly TRBD1 for D (6 bases). Trimming shortened V by 6 bases and J by 7 bases, and 18 bases separated the two germline ends. The CDR3 runs to 14 residues. Germline-derived CDR1 and CDR2 are MRHNA and SNTAGT. The CDR3 sequence is CASSARDTSRGYTF. Here the CDR3 DNA reads TGTGCCAGCAGCGCCCGGGACACCAGTCGTGGCTACACCTTC.